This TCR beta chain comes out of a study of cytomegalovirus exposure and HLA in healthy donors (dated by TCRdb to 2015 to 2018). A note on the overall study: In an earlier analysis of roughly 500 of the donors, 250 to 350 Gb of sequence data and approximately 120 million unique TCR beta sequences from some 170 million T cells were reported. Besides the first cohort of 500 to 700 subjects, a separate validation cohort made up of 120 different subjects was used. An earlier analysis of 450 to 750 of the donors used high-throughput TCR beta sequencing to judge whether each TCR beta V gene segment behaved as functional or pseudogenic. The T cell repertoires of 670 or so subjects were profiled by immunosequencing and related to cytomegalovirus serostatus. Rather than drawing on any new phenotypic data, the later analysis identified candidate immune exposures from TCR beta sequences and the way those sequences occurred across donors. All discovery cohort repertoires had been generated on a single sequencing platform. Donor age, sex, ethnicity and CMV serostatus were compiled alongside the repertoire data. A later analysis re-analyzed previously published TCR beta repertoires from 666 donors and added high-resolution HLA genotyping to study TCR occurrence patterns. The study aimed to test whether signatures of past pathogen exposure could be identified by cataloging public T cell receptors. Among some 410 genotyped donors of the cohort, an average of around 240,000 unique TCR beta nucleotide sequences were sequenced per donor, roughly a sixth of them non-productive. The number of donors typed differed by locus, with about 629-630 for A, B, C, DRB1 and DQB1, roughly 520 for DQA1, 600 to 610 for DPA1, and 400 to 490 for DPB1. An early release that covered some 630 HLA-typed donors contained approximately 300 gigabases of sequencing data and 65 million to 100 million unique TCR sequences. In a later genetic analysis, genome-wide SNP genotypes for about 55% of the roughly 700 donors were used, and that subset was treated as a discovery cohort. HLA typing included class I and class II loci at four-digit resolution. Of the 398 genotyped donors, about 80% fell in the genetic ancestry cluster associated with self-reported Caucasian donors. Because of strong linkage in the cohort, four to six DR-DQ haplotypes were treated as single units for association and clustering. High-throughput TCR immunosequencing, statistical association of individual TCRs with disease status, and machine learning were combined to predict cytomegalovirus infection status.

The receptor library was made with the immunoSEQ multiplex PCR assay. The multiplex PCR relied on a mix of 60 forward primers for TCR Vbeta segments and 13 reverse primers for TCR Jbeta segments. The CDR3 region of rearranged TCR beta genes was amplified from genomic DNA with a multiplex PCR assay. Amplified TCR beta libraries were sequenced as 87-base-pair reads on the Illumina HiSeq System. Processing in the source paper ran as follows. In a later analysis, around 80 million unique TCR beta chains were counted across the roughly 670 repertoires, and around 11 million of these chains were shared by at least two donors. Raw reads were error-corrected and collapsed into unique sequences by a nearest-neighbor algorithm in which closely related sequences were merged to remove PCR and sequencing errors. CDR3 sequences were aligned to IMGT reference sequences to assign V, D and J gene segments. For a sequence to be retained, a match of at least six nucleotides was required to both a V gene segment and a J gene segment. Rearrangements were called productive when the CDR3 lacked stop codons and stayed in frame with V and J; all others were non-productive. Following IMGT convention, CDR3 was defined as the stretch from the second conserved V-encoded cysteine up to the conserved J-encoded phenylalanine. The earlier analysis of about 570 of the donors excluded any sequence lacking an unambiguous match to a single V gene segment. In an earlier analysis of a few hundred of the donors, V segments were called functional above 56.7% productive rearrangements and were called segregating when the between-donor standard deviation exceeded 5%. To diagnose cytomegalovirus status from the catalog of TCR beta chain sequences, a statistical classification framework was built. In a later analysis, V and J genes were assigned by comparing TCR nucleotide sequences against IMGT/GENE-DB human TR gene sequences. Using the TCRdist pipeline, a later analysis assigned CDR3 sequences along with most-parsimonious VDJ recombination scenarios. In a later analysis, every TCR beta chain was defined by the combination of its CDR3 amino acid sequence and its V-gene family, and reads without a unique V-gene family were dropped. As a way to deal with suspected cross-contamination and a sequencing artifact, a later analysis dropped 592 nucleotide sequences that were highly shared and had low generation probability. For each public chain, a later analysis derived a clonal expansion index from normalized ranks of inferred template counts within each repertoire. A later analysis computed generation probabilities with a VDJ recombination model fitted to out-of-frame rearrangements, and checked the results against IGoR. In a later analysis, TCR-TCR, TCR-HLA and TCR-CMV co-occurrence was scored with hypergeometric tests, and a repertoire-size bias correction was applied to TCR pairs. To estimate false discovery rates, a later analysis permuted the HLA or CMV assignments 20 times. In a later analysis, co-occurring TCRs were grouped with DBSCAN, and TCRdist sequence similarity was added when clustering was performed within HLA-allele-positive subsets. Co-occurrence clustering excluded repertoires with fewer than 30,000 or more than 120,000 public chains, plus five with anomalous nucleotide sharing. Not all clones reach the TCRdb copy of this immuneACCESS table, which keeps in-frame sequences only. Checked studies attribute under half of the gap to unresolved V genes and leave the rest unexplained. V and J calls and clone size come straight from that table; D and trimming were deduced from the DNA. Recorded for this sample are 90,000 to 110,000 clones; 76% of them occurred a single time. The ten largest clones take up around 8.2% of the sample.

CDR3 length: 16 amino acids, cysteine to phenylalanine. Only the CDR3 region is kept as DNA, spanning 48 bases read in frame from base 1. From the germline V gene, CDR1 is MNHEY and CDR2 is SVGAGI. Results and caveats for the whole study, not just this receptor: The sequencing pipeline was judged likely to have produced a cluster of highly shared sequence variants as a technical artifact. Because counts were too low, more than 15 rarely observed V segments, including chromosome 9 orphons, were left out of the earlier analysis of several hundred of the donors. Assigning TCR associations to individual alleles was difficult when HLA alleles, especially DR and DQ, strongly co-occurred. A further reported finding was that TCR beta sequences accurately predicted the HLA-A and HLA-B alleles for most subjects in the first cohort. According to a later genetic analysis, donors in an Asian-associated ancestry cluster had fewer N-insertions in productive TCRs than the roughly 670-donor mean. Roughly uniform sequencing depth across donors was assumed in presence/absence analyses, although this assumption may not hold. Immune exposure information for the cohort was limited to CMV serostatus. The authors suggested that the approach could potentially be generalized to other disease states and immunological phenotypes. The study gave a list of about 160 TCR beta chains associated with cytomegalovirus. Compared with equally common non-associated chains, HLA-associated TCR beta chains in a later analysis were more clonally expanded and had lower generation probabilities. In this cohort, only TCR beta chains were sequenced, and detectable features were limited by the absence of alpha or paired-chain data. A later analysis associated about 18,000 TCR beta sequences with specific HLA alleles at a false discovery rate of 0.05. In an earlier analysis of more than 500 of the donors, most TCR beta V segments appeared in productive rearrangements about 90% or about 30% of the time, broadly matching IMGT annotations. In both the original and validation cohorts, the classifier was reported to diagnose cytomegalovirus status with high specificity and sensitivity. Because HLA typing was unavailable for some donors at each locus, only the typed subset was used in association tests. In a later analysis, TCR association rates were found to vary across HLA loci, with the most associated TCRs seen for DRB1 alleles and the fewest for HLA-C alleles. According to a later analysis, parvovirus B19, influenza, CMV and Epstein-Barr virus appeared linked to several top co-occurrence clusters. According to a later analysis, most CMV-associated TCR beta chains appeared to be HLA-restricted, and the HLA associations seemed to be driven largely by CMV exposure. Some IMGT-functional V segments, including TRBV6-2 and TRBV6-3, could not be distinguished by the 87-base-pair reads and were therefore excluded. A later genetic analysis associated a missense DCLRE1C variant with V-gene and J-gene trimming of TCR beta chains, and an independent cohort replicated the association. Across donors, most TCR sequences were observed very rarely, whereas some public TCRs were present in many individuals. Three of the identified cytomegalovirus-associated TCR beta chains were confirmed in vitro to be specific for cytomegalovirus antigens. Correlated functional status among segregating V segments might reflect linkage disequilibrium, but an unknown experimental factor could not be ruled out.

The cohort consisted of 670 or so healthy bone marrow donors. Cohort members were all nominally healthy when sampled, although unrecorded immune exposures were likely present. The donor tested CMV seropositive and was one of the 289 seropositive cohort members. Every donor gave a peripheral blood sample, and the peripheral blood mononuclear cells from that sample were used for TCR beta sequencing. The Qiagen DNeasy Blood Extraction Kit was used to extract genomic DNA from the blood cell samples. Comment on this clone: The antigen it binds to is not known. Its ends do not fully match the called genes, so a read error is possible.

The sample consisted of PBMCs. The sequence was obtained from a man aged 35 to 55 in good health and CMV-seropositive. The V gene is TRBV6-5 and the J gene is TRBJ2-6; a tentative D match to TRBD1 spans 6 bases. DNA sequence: TGTGCCAGCAGTTACACCGTCCCCCTGGGGGCCAACGGCCTGACTTTC. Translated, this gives CASSYTVPLGANGLTF.